The 5 T cell receptor beta chains given below trace back to one sample, sequenced in a study of T cells in Graves' hyperthyroidism and ophthalmopathy. The investigators amplified TCR beta CDR3 regions from RNA transcripts. With the HTBI primer set, the TCR CDR3 went through a first round of RT-PCR. TCRdb redid the calling of the multiplex PCR reads with MiXCR, one entry per CDR3 protein. Here the sample spans fewer than 350,000 distinct CDR3 sequences, around 20% being singletons. The sequenced material came from blood. Receptors were obtained from a woman aged 50 to 60 with Graves' hyperthyroidism.

This clonotype has ten or more counts. The chain recombines TRBV28 with TRBJ2-7; TRBD1 aligns across 12 bases. Germline values: CDR1 MDHEN, CDR2 SYDVKM. J gave up 7 bases and V 4 bases, and 8 bases lay outside the gene matches. CDR3 size: 15 residues. The CDR3 reads CASSSPGTGGREQYF. The CDR3 nucleotides are TGTGCCAGCAGTTCGCCCGGGACAGGGGGCCGGGAGCAGTACTTC.

The CDR3 loop is CASSSFGTAYGYTF. DNA of the CDR3: TGTGCCAGCAGTTCCTTCGGGACAGCCTATGGCTACACCTTC. V and J are TRBV3-1 and TRBJ1-2; 7 nucleotides match TRBD1. The germline V gene has CDR1 LGHDT and CDR2 YNNKEL (reference sequence). The length of the CDR3 is 14 residues. J lost 4 bases, V lost 6 bases, and 8 bases had no gene match. The complete variable domain, with remaining parts taken from reference TRBV3-1 and TRBJ1-2, reads DTAVSQTPKYLVTQMGNDKSIKCEQNLGHDTMYWYKQDSKKFLKIMFSYNNKELIINETVPNRFSPKSPDKAHLNLHINSLELGDSAVYFCASSSFGTAYGYTFGSGTRLTVV.

V and J are TRBV10-3 and TRBJ2-6, with D unresolved. V was cut by 3 bases and J by 4 bases, with 13 bases left in between. Germline CDR1 is ENHRY and CDR2 is SYGVKD. The CDR3 runs to 16 residues. In DNA, the CDR3 is TGTGCCATCAGTGATGGACCCTCCGGAGGGGCCAACGTCCTGACTTTC. Protein product: CAISDGPSGGANVLTF.

The chain links TRBV19 to TRBJ1-1; TRBD1 might be the D (5 bases). V lost 3 bases, J lost 9 bases, and 11 bases lay in between. The CDR3 length is 12 residues. The germline V gene has CDR1 LNHDA and CDR2 SQIVND (reference sequence). The chain's CDR3 is CASSIPGAQAFF. CDR3 in DNA: TGTGCCAGTAGTATCCCCGGGGCCCAAGCTTTCTTT.

The CDR3 DNA follows: TGCAGTGCTAGGGCTCCTGGACTAGCGGGGGATTACTACAATGAGCAGTTCTTC. Translation gives CSARAPGLAGDYYNEQFF. The rearrangement links TRBV20-1 to TRBJ2-1, with 13 bases aligning to TRBD2. V shed 3 bases and J 3 bases; nucleotides not matched to a gene: 11. The CDR3 covers 18 residues. In germline, CDR1 is DFQATT, CDR2 SNEGSKA (reference sequence).